This is a list of T cell receptor beta chains from one sample in a study of blood T cell repertoires in COVID-19. Profiled with immunoSEQ multiplex PCR; TCRdb holds only in-frame clones, not every one. Of approximately 350,000 clones listed, around 89% are singletons. The source material was peripheral blood. Every receptor here comes from a man in his forties with acute or convalescent COVID-19. Both conserved end residues are trimmed from each CDR3. The order of the fields is V gene, CDR3 length, J gene, CDR3 protein.

TRBV9,12,TRBJ1-2,ASSEGDRYYGYT
TRBV5-8,13,TRBJ1-2,ASSSIHLLSEGYT
TRBV7-8,17,TRBJ2-6,ASSLGFRGSSSGANVLT
TRBV5-1,13,TRBJ2-7,ASSLQPGQGYEQY
TRBV5-6,14,TRBJ1-1,ASSFLSGTGDTEAF
TRBV29-1,11,TRBJ1-1,SVAGHMNTEAF
TRBV4-3,13,TRBJ1-5,ASSQDRGAGQPQH
TRBV29-1,10,TRBJ1-1,SVERGVVGAF
TRBV7-2,12,TRBJ2-7,ASSLYTNHYEQY
TRBV6-1,13,TRBJ2-5,ASSEITSGDFHQY
TRBV6-5,10,TRBJ1-1,ASSHVGSEAF
TRBV4-3,13,TRBJ2-2,ASSQGRESTGELF
TRBV7-2,14,TRBJ1-5,ASSVETGIGNQPQH
TRBV19,12,TRBJ1-5,ASSMSGFNQPQH
TRBV9,12,TRBJ1-1,ASSVSGVSTEAF
TRBV11-2,15,TRBJ2-3,ASSTFLAGGVGDTQY
TRBV11-2,14,TRBJ2-7,ASSPRGLAGGYEQY
TRBV20-1,16,TRBJ2-2,SASGDLAGGLNTGELF
TRBV30,14,TRBJ2-7,AWRYPGTLGSYEQY
TRBV5-5,12,TRBJ2-7,ASSSGHGGSEQY
TRBV12-3/TRBV12-4,10,TRBJ2-5,ASSGQGETQY
TRBV27,11,TRBJ2-7,ASSFNRGNEQY
TRBV28,15,TRBJ2-2,ASSDLEAGGNTGELF
TRBV30,8,TRBJ1-6,AWSRQTLH
TRBV10-3,14,TRBJ2-1,AISGTSGGADNEQF
TRBV19,11,TRBJ1-1,ASSPTENTEAF
TRBV6-1,13,TRBJ1-2,ASSEDGGAVYGYT